These T cell receptor beta chains were read from a single sample in a study of CD8+CD57+ T cells in acquired aplastic anemia. TCRdb redid the calling of the reads with MiXCR, one entry per CDR3 protein. The sample has some 150,000 distinct CDR3 sequences, 71% seen once; the top ten hold about 50%. Sequencing was carried out using sorted CD4+, CD8+, or CD8+CD57+ T cells (not recorded which) from PBMCs. The receptors stem from a human donor with aplastic anemia. CDR3s include the opening cysteine and the closing phenylalanine or tryptophan. D genes are given only for firm matches. Size is omitted from some rows. Given values are once, few, many or a class for expanded clones.

V,D,size,J,CDR3,DNA
TRBV7-2,.,.,TRBJ2-7,CASSLTPTYEQYF,TGTGCCAGCAGCTTAACGCCGACGTACGAGCAGTACTTC
TRBV7-2,.,.,TRBJ2-5,CASSLQQETQYF,TGTGCCAGCAGCTTACAGCAAGAGACCCAGTACTTC
TRBV5-1,TRBD1,.,TRBJ2-1,CASSLKTTLTGAYNEQFF,TGCGCCAGCAGCTTGAAGACGACCCTGACAGGGGCATACAATGAGCAGTTCTTC
TRBV25-1,.,.,TRBJ1-6,CASRGPNLETLHF,TGTGCCAGCAGGGGACCAAATTTAGAGACCCTCCACTTT
TRBV20-1,.,.,TRBJ1-2,CSAPQGYGYTF,TGCAGTGCACCCCAGGGCTATGGCTACACCTTC
TRBV24-1,TRBD2,.,TRBJ2-3,CATSDPGLGAQYF,TGTGCCACCAGTGATCCGGGACTAGGTGCGCAGTATTTT
TRBV20-1,TRBD1,medium-sized,TRBJ2-7,CSARGGQDYEQYF,TGCAGTGCTAGAGGGGGACAGGACTACGAGCAGTACTTC
TRBV7-8,.,.,TRBJ2-5,CASSLFLQETQYF,TGTGCCAGCAGTTTATTCCTCCAAGAGACCCAGTACTTC
TRBV15,.,.,TRBJ1-2,CATSREEGDGYTF,TGTGCCACCAGCAGAGAGGAAGGGGATGGCTACACCTTC
TRBV7-8,.,.,TRBJ2-5,CASSLGGTKGTQYF,TGTGCCAGCAGCTTGGGCGGGACGAAAGGGACCCAGTACTTC
TRBV10-3,.,.,TRBJ1-1,CAIRVGGSDTEAFF,TGTGCCATCAGAGTTGGAGGGAGCGACACTGAAGCTTTCTTT
TRBV7-9,.,.,TRBJ1-5,CASSLLGPPQPQHF,TGTGCCAGCAGCTTATTGGGGCCCCCTCAGCCCCAGCATTTT
TRBV15,.,.,TRBJ2-1,CATSSLTGLGGDEQFF,TGTGCCACCAGCTCCCTGACAGGGCTGGGGGGTGATGAGCAGTTCTTC
TRBV7-2,TRBD2,.,TRBJ2-3,CASSLRALAGALGDTQYF,TGTGCCAGCAGCTTAAGGGCGCTAGCGGGGGCCCTCGGAGATACGCAGTATTTT
TRBV10-1,.,.,TRBJ2-5,CASSESVLTAETQYF,TGCGCCAGCAGTGAGTCGGTCCTGACCGCGGAGACCCAGTACTTC
TRBV14,.,.,TRBJ1-1,CASSQSGPGTEAFF,TGTGCCAGCAGCCAATCTGGACCGGGTACTGAAGCTTTCTTT
TRBV25-1,.,.,TRBJ2-3,CASSHRYGASTDTQYF,TGTGCCAGCAGCCACCGATATGGGGCTAGCACAGATACGCAGTATTTT
TRBV5-5,TRBD2,once,TRBJ2-1,CASSTIAGGPVYEQFF,TGTGCCAGCAGCACCATAGCGGGAGGGCCCGTCTATGAGCAGTTCTTC
TRBV7-3,TRBD2,.,TRBJ2-3,CASSPSSGNTDTQYF,TGTGCCAGCAGCCCTTCTAGCGGGAACACAGATACGCAGTATTTT
TRBV3-1,.,.,TRBJ1-1,CASSQATTGFRNTEAFF,TGTGCCAGCAGCCAAGCGACGACAGGCTTCAGGAACACTGAAGCTTTCTTT
TRBV2,TRBD1,.,TRBJ2-5,CASNGQVQETQYF,TGTGCCAGCAATGGACAGGTTCAAGAGACCCAGTACTTC
TRBV7-3,TRBD2,.,TRBJ2-1,CASSLGGGARYNEQFF,TGTGCCAGCAGCTTAGGCGGGGGGGCGAGATACAATGAGCAGTTCTTC
TRBV5-6,TRBD1,.,TRBJ1-1,CASSLWDRQENTEAFF,TGTGCCAGCAGCCTCTGGGACAGGCAAGAGAACACTGAAGCTTTCTTT
TRBV5-1,.,.,TRBJ2-3,CASSQVTGPNTDTQYF,TGCGCCAGCAGCCAGGTAACAGGGCCAAACACAGATACGCAGTATTTT
TRBV5-1,.,.,TRBJ1-4,CASQPTGVGEKLFF,TGCGCCAGTCAGCCCACGGGGGTTGGTGAAAAACTGTTTTTT
TRBV10-3,TRBD2,.,TRBJ2-2,CATSGTSGIGTGELFF,TGTGCCACCAGTGGGACTAGCGGGATCGGAACCGGGGAGCTGTTTTTT
TRBV6-5,TRBD2,many,TRBJ2-1,CASTAGGPYNEQFF,TGTGCCAGCACGGCGGGGGGACCCTACAATGAGCAGTTCTTC
TRBV15,.,few,TRBJ1-1,CATSRDLLIGDTEAFF,TGTGCCACCAGCAGAGATTTATTAATCGGGGACACTGAAGCTTTCTTT
TRBV20-1,.,few,TRBJ2-7,CSARSVAATYEQYF,TGCAGTGCTAGAAGCGTAGCGGCTACCTACGAGCAGTACTTC
TRBV11-2,.,.,TRBJ1-5,CASSLALGGQPQHF,TGTGCCAGCAGTTTAGCGCTGGGTGGACAGCCCCAGCATTTT
TRBV7-8,.,.,TRBJ2-1,CASSLSAGSSYNEQFF,TGTGCCAGCAGCCTTAGCGCGGGGAGCTCCTACAATGAGCAGTTCTTC
TRBV24-1,TRBD1,.,TRBJ1-1,CATRDDRGESTEAFF,TGTGCCACCAGAGATGACAGGGGGGAGAGCACTGAAGCTTTCTTT
TRBV9,.,few,TRBJ1-6,CASSVEWKGPLHF,TGTGCCAGCAGCGTAGAATGGAAAGGACCCCTCCACTTT
TRBV5-1,TRBD2,.,TRBJ2-7,CASSTGLAEQYF,TGCGCCAGCAGCACCGGACTAGCCGAGCAGTACTTC
TRBV4-1,TRBD1,.,TRBJ2-2,CASSQEGTGNTGELFF,TGCGCCAGCAGCCAAGAAGGGACAGGGAACACCGGGGAGCTGTTTTTT
TRBV12-3/TRBV12-4,.,.,TRBJ2-5,CASSLGLESETQYF,TGTGCCAGCAGTTTAGGGCTAGAGTCAGAGACCCAGTACTTC
TRBV27,TRBD1,.,TRBJ1-3,CASTPLSGGLSGNTIYF,TGTGCCAGCACCCCCCTGTCAGGGGGTTTATCTGGAAACACCATATATTTT
TRBV4-3,.,.,TRBJ1-2,CASSQEGLFYGYTF,TGCGCCAGCAGCCAAGAAGGACTGTTCTATGGCTACACCTTC
TRBV10-3,.,.,TRBJ1-6,CAISDARSSPLHF,TGTGCCATCAGTGACGCGCGGAGTTCACCCCTCCACTTT
TRBV7-9,TRBD2,.,TRBJ2-1,CASSFVAGGPGNEQFF,TGTGCCAGCAGCTTTGTAGCGGGAGGGCCAGGGAATGAGCAGTTCTTC
TRBV2,TRBD2,.,TRBJ2-7,CASTYGTNSYEQYF,TGTGCCAGCACGTATGGGACTAATTCCTACGAGCAGTACTTC
TRBV24-1,.,.,TRBJ1-2,CATSDLSDGAYGYTF,TGTGCCACCAGTGATCTGTCCGACGGAGCCTATGGCTACACCTTC
TRBV19,.,few,TRBJ1-1,CASSTLAGSTEAFF,TGTGCCAGTAGTACGCTGGCGGGGAGCACTGAAGCTTTCTTT
TRBV2,.,.,TRBJ2-5,CASGGSNREETQYF,TGTGCCAGCGGGGGATCCAACAGGGAAGAGACCCAGTACTTC
TRBV5-4,.,.,TRBJ2-5,CASSLKGQTQYF,TGTGCCAGCAGCTTAAAGGGGCAGACCCAGTACTTC
TRBV20-1,.,.,TRBJ1-2,CSASDGSNYGYTF,TGCAGTGCGTCGGACGGATCTAACTATGGCTACACCTTC
TRBV2,TRBD1,.,TRBJ2-6,CASSKQGSPGANVLTF,TGTGCCAGCAGTAAACAGGGGTCCCCTGGGGCCAACGTCCTGACTTTC
TRBV6-4,.,.,TRBJ2-6,CASGDGNSGANVLTF,TGTGCCAGCGGTGACGGCAACTCTGGGGCCAACGTCCTGACTTTC
TRBV4-3,TRBD1,many,TRBJ1-6,CASSQEYRQGRYSPLHF,TGCGCCAGCAGCCAAGAATACCGACAGGGGAGGTATTCACCCCTCCACTTT
TRBV10-3,TRBD1,.,TRBJ2-1,CAIRGQGPYNEQFF,TGTGCCATCAGGGGACAGGGACCTTATAATGAGCAGTTCTTC
TRBV20-1,TRBD1,.,TRBJ2-4,CSASGTGGFQNIQYF,TGCAGTGCTAGCGGGACAGGGGGTTTCCAAAACATTCAGTACTTC